This T cell receptor (beta chain) appears in the sequencing data of a study of blood T cells in healthy people across ages. With a J-beta primer mix and a sample-barcoded 5' primer, a second PCR ran roughly 6 to 11 cycles. Tagging of each cDNA molecule was performed by a template-switch adaptor with 12 random nucleotides. TCRdb processed the 5' RACE reads anew with MiXCR; each CDR3 protein has one entry. The data contain about 580,000 distinct CDR3 sequences, 45% to 55% of them singletons. To note about this clonotype: Its matching antigen is unknown.

This CDR3 is 16 amino acids long. V lost 4 bases, J lost 6 bases, and 19 bases lay in between. The V gene's germline CDR1 is SGHTA and CDR2 FQGNSA. Regarding the study as a whole: Unsorted PBMC material precluded a definitive naive versus antigen-experienced comparison.

The chain uses TRBV7-2 and TRBJ2-1, with a possible D match to TRBD2 (6 bases). The sequence derives from a man older than 75 in good health. Specimen: blood. CDR3 sequence reads: CASSYPDGGWGNEQFF. CDR3 nucleotide sequence: TGTGCCAGCAGCTATCCGGACGGGGGTTGGGGCAATGAGCAGTTCTTC.